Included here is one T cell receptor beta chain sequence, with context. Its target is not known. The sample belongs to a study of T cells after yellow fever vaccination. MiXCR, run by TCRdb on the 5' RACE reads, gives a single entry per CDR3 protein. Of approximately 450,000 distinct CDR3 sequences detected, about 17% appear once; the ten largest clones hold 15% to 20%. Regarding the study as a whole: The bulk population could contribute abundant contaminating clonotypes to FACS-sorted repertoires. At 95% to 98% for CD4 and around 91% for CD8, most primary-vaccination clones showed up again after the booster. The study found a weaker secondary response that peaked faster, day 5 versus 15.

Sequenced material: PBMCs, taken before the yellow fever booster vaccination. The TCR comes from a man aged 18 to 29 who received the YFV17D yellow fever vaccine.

For the CDR3, the DNA is TGTGCCAGCAGGTGGACTTCGAACACCGGGGAGCTGTTTTTT. This codes for CASRWTSNTGELFF. The chain carries TRBV7-2 and TRBJ2-2; possible D gene TRBD2, 5 bases. Germline-derived CDR1 and CDR2 are SGHTA and FQGNSA. This CDR3 is built from 14 residues. Trimming pared 6 bases from V and 0 bases from J, leaving 8 bases between.